The TCR beta chain described here comes from a study of metastatic and nonmetastatic thyroid tumors. Overall study: Peripheral blood and tumor or nodule samples from malignant and benign thyroid patients were compared.

Thyroid surgery was performed in patients who had received no treatment beforehand. This clone occurred a few times. The target antigen is unknown. Per the original data handling: Built for papillary thyroid cancer, a distant-metastasis classifier drew on CDR3 differences across clinicopathological groups. TCRdb recomputed clones from the PCR reads via MiXCR. The V and J calls were not made by the authors but by TCRdb's processing. Of about 17,000 clones listed, 25% to 30% are singletons. CDR3 length: 14 amino acids. J lost 5 bases, V lost 7 bases, and 9 bases had no gene match. CDR1 and CDR2 from the germline V gene are KGHDR and SFDVKD. Overall study findings and caveats: As reported, TCR beta diversity in blood and tumor was significantly higher in malignant thyroid tumors than in benign nodules.

The source is a female donor with papillary thyroid cancer or a benign thyroid nodule (not recorded which). Some clones in this sample may be carry-over from other donors' samples. The sequenced sample was tumor tissue. This sequence joins TRBV24-1 and TRBJ2-5, with TRBD1 matching over 7 bases. The CDR3 is CATSHRGLEETQYF. The CDR3 DNA reads as TGTGCCACCAGCCACAGGGGTTTGGAGGAGACCCAGTACTTC.